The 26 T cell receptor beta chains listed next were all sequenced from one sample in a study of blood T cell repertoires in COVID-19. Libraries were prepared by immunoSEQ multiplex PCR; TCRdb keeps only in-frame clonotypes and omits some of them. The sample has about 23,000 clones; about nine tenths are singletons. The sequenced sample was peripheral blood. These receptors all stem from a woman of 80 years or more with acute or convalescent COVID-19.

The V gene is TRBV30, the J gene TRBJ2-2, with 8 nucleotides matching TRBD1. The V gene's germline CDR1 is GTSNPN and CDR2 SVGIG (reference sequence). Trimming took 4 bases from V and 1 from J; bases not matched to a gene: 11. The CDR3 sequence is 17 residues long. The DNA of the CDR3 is TGTGCCTGGAAGGGGGTGGTCGACAGGGGGAACACCGGGGAGCTGTTTTTT. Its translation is CAWKGVVDRGNTGELFF.

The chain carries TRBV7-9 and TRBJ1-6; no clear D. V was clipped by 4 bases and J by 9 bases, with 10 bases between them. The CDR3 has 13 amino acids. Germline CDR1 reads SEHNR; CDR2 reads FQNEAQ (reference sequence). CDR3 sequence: CASSYDSGSPLHF. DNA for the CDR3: TGTGCCAGCAGCTATGATTCAGGTTCACCCCTCCACTTT.

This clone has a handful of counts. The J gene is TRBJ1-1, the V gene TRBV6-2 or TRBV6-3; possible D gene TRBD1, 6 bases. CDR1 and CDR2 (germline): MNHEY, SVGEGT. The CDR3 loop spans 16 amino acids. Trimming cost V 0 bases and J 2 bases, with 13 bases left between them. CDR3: CASSYSRGTINTEAFF. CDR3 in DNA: TGTGCCAGCAGTTACTCAAGGGGGACTATAAACACTGAAGCTTTCTTT.

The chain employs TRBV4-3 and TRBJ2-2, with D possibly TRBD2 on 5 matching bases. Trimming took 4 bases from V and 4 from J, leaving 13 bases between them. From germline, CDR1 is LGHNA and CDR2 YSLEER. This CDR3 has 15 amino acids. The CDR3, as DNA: TGCGCCAGCAGCCCGTCTCCCGAGGGCACCGGGGAGCTGTTTTTT. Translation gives CASSPSPEGTGELFF.

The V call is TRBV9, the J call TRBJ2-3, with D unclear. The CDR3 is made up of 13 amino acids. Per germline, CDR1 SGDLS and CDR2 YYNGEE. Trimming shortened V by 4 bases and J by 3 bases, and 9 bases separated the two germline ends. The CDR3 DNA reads TGTGCCAGCAGCCCCCATACTACAGATACGCAGTATTTT. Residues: CASSPHTTDTQYF.

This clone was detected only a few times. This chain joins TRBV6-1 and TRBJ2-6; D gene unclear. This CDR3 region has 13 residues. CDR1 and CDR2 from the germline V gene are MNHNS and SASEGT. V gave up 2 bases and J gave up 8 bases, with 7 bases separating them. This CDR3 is CASSEILSNVLTF. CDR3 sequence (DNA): TGTGCCAGCAGTGAAATTCTCTCCAACGTCCTGACTTTC.

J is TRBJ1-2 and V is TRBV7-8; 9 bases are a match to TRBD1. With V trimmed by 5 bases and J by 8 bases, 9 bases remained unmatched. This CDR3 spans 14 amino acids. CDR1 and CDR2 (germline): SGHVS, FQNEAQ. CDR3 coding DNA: TGTGCCAGCAGCGTGGGACAGGGTATTGGCGGCTACACCTTC. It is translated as CASSVGQGIGGYTF. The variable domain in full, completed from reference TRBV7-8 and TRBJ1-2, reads GAGVSQSPRYKVAKRGQDVALRCDPISGHVSLFWYQQALGQGPEFLTYFQNEAQLDKSGLPSDRFFAERPEGSVSTLKIQRTQQEDSAVYLCASSVGQGIGGYTFGSGTRLTVV.

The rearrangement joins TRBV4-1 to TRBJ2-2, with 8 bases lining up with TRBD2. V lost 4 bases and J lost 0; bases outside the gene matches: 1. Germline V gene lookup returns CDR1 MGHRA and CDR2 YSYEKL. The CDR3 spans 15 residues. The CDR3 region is CASSPAGANTGELFF. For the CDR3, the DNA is TGCGCCAGCAGCCCAGCGGGGGCGAACACCGGGGAGCTGTTTTTT.

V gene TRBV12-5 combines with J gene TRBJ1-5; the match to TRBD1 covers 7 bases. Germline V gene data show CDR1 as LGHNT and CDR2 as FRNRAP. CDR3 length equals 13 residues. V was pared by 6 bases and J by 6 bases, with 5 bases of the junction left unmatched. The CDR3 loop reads CASGFTGVQPQHF. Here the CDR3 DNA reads TGTGCTAGTGGGTTCACAGGGGTTCAGCCCCAGCATTTT.

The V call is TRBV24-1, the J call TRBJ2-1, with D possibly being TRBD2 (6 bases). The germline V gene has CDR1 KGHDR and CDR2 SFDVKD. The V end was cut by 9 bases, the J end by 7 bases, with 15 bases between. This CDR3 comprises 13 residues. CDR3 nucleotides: TGTGCCACCTCTGGGGGAGGAAAGAATGAGCAGTTCTTC. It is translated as CATSGGGKNEQFF.

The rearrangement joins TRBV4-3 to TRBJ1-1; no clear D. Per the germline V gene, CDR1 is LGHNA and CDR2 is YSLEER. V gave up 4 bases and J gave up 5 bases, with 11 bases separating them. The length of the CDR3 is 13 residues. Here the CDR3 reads CASSPGVWTEAFF. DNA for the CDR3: TGCGCCAGCAGCCCCGGGGTATGGACTGAAGCTTTCTTT.

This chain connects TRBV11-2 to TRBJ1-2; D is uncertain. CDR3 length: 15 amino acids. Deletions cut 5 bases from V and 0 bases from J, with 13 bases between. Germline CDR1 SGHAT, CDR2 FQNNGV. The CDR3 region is CASSVSPTPNYGYTF. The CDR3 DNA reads TGTGCCAGCAGCGTATCCCCGACACCTAACTATGGCTACACCTTC.

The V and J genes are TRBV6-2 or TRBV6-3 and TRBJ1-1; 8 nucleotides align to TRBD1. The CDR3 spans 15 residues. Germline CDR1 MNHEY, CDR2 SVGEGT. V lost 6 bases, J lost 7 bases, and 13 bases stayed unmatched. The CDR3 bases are TGTGCCAGCAGCTCCCCTACGACAGGGGTGGGTGAAGCTTTCTTT. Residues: CASSSPTTGVGEAFF.

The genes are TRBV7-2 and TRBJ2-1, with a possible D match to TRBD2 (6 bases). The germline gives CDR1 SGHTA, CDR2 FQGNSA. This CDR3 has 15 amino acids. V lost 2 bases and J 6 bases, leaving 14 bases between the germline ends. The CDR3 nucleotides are TGTGCCAGCAGCTTAAACCCCGTTAGCGGCAATGAGCAGTTCTTC. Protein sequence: CASSLNPVSGNEQFF.

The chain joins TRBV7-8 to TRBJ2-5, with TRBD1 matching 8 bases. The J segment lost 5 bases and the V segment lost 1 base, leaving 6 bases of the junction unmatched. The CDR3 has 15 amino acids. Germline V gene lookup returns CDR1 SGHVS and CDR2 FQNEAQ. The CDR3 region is CASSLGLGQGETQYF. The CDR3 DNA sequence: TGTGCCAGCAGCTTAGGGTTAGGACAGGGTGAGACCCAGTACTTC.

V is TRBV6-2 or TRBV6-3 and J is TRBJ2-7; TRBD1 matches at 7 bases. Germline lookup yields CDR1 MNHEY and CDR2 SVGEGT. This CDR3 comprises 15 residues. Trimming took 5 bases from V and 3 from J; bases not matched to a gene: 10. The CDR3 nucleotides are TGTGCCAGCAGTGTCCGGGACAGCGGTTTCTACGAGCAGTACTTC. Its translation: CASSVRDSGFYEQYF.

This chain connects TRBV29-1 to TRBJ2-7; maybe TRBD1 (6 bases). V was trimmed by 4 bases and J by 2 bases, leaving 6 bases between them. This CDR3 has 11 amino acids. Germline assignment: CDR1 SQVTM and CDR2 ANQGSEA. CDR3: CSVGTAYEQYF. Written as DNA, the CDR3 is TGCAGCGTTGGGACAGCCTACGAGCAGTACTTC.

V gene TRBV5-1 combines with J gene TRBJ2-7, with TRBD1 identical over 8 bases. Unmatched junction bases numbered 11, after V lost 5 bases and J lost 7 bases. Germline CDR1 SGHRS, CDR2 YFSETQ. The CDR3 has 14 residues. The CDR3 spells CASSPDRALGEQYF. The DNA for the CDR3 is TGCGCCAGCAGTCCGGACAGGGCGTTGGGGGAGCAGTACTTC.

CDR3 sequence (DNA): TGCGCCAGCTCGACAGGGCCCCTAACAACCTATAATTCACCCCTCCACTTT. It specifies CASSTGPLTTYNSPLHF. The chain carries TRBV4-3 and TRBJ1-6; 7 bases line up with TRBD1. V gave up 8 bases and J gave up 2 bases; unmatched junction bases: 12. CDR3 length: 17 residues. The germline CDR1 and CDR2 sequences are LGHNA and YSLEER.

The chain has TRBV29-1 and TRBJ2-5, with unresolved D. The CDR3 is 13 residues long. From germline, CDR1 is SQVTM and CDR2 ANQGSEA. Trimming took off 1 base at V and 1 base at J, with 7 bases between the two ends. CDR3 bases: TGCAGCGTTGAAGTGGGCTCCCAAGAGACCCAGTACTTC. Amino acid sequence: CSVEVGSQETQYF.

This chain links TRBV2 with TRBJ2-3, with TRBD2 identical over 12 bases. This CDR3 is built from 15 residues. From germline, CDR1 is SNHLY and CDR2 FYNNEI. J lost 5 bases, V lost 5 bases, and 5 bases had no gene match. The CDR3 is CASSPSGGAVDTQYF. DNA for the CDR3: TGTGCCAGCAGTCCTAGCGGGGGGGCGGTAGATACGCAGTATTTT.

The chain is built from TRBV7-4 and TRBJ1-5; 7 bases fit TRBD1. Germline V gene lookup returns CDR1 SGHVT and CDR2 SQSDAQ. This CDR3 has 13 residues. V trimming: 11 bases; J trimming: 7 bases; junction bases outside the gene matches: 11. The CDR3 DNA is TGTGCCCCGCAAGCACGGGACAGACAGCCCCAGCATTTT. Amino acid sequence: CAPQARDRQPQHF.

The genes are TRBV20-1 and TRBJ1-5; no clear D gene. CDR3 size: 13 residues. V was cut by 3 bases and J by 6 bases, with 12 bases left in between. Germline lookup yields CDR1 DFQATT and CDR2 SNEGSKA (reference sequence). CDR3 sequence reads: CSASLSLGQPQHF. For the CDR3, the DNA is TGCAGTGCTAGTCTTAGCTTAGGTCAGCCCCAGCATTTT.

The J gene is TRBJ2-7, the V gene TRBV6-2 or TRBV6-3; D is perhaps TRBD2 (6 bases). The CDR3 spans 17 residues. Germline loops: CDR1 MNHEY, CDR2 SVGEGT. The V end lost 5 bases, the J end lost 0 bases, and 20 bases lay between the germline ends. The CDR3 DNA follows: TGTGCCAGCAGTCGTCCCACAAGGGCGGGATCCTCCTACGAGCAGTACTTC. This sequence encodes CASSRPTRAGSSYEQYF.

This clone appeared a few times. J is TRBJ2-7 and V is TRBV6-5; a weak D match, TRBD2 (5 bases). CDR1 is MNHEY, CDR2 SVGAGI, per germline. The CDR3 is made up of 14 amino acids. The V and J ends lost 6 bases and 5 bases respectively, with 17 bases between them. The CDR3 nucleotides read TGTGCCAGCAGGGATTTACTAGTTTCCCACGAGCAGTACTTC. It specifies CASRDLLVSHEQYF.

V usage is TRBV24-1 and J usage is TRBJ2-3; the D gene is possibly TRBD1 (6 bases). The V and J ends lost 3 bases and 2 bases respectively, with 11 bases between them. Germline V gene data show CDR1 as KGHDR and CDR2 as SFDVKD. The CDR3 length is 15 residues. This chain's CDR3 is CATSDPGHHTDTQYF. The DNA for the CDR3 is TGTGCCACCAGTGATCCGGGACATCACACAGATACGCAGTATTTT.